This is a list of T cell receptor beta chains from one sample in a study of blood T cell repertoires in COVID-19. The repertoire was sequenced with immunoSEQ multiplex PCR; TCRdb's copy has only in-frame clones and lacks some. The data hold 280,000 or so clones, with more than 70% observed a single time. The source material was peripheral blood. These receptors were taken from a woman aged 30 to 39 who had recovered from COVID-19. CDR3s include the opening cysteine and the closing phenylalanine or tryptophan. A D gene is named only where the DNA matches it firmly. Clone size appears in some rows only: once, few, many, or a class for an expanded clone.

j_gene: TRBJ2-4
d_gene: TRBD2
abundance: -
v_gene: TRBV13
CDR3nt: TGTGCCAGCAGCTCCGGATGGCAAGCGGGGGTGAAAAACATTCAGTACTTC
CDR3aa: CASSSGWQAGVKNIQYF

j_gene: TRBJ2-1
d_gene: -
abundance: -
v_gene: TRBV29-1
CDR3nt: TGCAGCGTTGTAGATTTTGGCTCCCAAAACTACAATGAGCAGTTCTTC
CDR3aa: CSVVDFGSQNYNEQFF

j_gene: TRBJ1-6
d_gene: TRBD1
abundance: -
v_gene: TRBV6-2/TRBV6-3
CDR3nt: TGTGCCAGCAGTTATGGCGGCAGGGGGCGGTATTCACCCCTCCACTTT
CDR3aa: CASSYGGRGRYSPLHF

j_gene: TRBJ2-3
d_gene: -
abundance: -
v_gene: TRBV6-5
CDR3nt: TGTGCCAGCAGTTACTCAGTGTTAGGGGCAGATACGCAGTATTTT
CDR3aa: CASSYSVLGADTQYF

j_gene: TRBJ2-1
d_gene: TRBD1
abundance: few
v_gene: TRBV11-2
CDR3nt: TGTGCCAGCAGCCTCGGACAGGGCCAATACAATGAGCAGTTCTTC
CDR3aa: CASSLGQGQYNEQFF

j_gene: TRBJ1-2
d_gene: TRBD1
abundance: -
v_gene: TRBV18
CDR3nt: TGTGCCAGCTCACTGGGACAGGGGGCGCGCGGCTACACCTTC
CDR3aa: CASSLGQGARGYTF

j_gene: TRBJ2-7
d_gene: TRBD1
abundance: -
v_gene: TRBV5-4
CDR3nt: TGTGCCAGCAGCGAGGGACAGGCTAGCTCCTACGAGCAGTACTTC
CDR3aa: CASSEGQASSYEQYF

j_gene: TRBJ1-4
d_gene: -
abundance: -
v_gene: TRBV29-1
CDR3nt: TGCAGCGGACTGGGGGGGGCGGCTAATGAAAAACTGTTTTTT
CDR3aa: CSGLGGAANEKLFF

j_gene: TRBJ2-1
d_gene: -
abundance: -
v_gene: TRBV5-6
CDR3nt: TGTGCCAGCAGTGGCGGGTCCGGCAGGGGTCTTGAGCAGTTCTTC
CDR3aa: CASSGGSGRGLEQFF

j_gene: TRBJ2-7
d_gene: -
abundance: few
v_gene: TRBV2
CDR3nt: TGTGCCAGCAGCGTGCGGCAGGCGGGAAGTTACGAGCAGTACTTC
CDR3aa: CASSVRQAGSYEQYF

j_gene: TRBJ2-5
d_gene: TRBD1
abundance: -
v_gene: TRBV10-3
CDR3nt: TGTGCCATCAAATCGGGACAGGGGGGGGAGACCCAGTACTTC
CDR3aa: CAIKSGQGGETQYF